Shown below are 32 T cell receptor beta chains from a single sample sequenced in a study of blood T cells in healthy people across ages (dated by TCRdb to about 2015). Libraries were built with 5' RACE. Reads for this sample came from an Illumina HiSeq 2500. A second PCR of about 7 to 12 cycles was run with a J-beta primer mix and a sample-barcoded 5' primer. TCRdb reanalyzed the raw reads on its own, using fastp at Q25 for trimming and MiXCR for clone calling, and kept in-frame beta chains. Rows with a matching CDR3 protein are joined into one entry that keeps the most common DNA and genes. In all, the sample holds approximately 1,100,000 distinct CDR3 sequences, and under 45% of those were seen once. In total, the top ten clones hold under 20% of the sample. The specimen was blood. These receptor sequences come from a woman aged 55-69 years in good health.

This clonotype turned up a few times. The rearrangement uses TRBV6-2 or TRBV6-3 and TRBJ2-1, with a possible D match to TRBD1 (5 bases). This CDR3 is 14 amino acids long. Trimming stripped 6 bases from V and 3 bases from J, with 12 bases between. CDR1 MNHEY and CDR2 SVGEGT come from the germline V gene. The CDR3 loop is CASRHLTGYNEQFF. DNA for the CDR3: TGTGCCAGCAGACACCTTACAGGCTACAATGAGCAGTTCTTC.

The sample holds a few counts of this clonotype. The J gene is TRBJ2-6, the V gene TRBV20-1; D possibly matches TRBD1 or TRBD2 (5 bases each). V shed 3 bases and J shed 3 bases, with 12 bases lying between them. CDR1 is DFQATT, CDR2 SNEGSKA, per germline (reference sequence). This CDR3 comprises 15 residues. The DNA for the CDR3 is TGCAGTGCTAGTCCGGGACGGGGTGGGGCCAACGTCCTGACTTTC. Its protein is CSASPGRGGANVLTF.

This clonotype has only a few counts. This chain links TRBV6-5 with TRBJ2-1, with D unclear. The length of the CDR3 is 16 residues. CDR1 is MNHEY and CDR2 is SVGAGI in the germline V gene. Trimming shortened V by 3 bases and J by 0 bases, and 12 bases separated the two germline ends. The CDR3: CASSYQSGRSYNEQFF. CDR3 in DNA: TGTGCCAGCAGTTATCAATCAGGCCGCTCCTACAATGAGCAGTTCTTC.

The chain recombines TRBV3-1 with TRBJ2-7; no definite D call. The CDR3 extends over 14 amino acids. The germline gives CDR1 LGHDT, CDR2 YNNKEL (reference sequence). V shed 4 bases and J shed 6 bases, with 16 bases lying between them. This CDR3 is CASSPAWTSLEQYF. CDR3 DNA: TGTGCCAGCAGCCCCGCCTGGACCAGCCTCGAGCAGTACTTC.

This clonotype was counted only a few times. The chain joins TRBV6-2 or TRBV6-3 to TRBJ2-1; no clear D gene. Germline CDR1 reads MNHEY; CDR2 reads SVGEGT. The CDR3 covers 12 residues. V lost 6 bases, J lost 9 bases, and 12 bases lay in between. The CDR3 region has the DNA TGTGCCAGCAGCCGCCAGTCTGCTGAGCAGTTCTTC. It yields the protein CASSRQSAEQFF.

The chain joins TRBV12-3 or TRBV12-4 to TRBJ2-5, with 8 bases matching TRBD1. J was trimmed by 5 bases and V by 5 bases; bases with no gene match: 7. This CDR3 spans 14 amino acids. The CDR3 bases are TGTGCCAGCAGTCGAGGACAGGGTGCGGAGACCCAGTACTTC. Encoded protein: CASSRGQGAETQYF.

The chain uses TRBV20-1 and TRBJ2-7; D is unclear. The J call could be wrong; TRBJ2-5 is a better fit for the DNA end. The CDR3 spans 12 residues. Germline V gives CDR1 DFQATT, CDR2 SNEGSKA (reference sequence). CDR3 region: CSATARAETQYF. The CDR3 DNA sequence: TGCAGTGCTACCGCCCGGGCAGAGACCCAGTACTTC.

V gene TRBV6-1 combines with J gene TRBJ2-5; 14 positions match TRBD2. The J call is in doubt because the DNA end fits TRBJ2-7 better. The CDR3 contains 18 residues. The germline gives CDR1 MNHNS, CDR2 SASEGT. CDR3 protein: CASRGVLRGLAGANEQYF. The CDR3 DNA reads as TGTGCCAGCAGGGGCGTCCTACGGGGACTAGCGGGAGCTAACGAGCAGTACTTC.

This clonotype was seen a single time. The genes are TRBV6-1 and TRBJ2-1; D is possibly TRBD1 (5 bases). V lost 7 bases, J lost 1 base, and 14 bases lay in between. This CDR3 is 15 amino acids long. CDR1 MNHNS and CDR2 SASEGT come from the germline V gene. CDR3 DNA: TGTGCCAGCAAGGATCAGGACACTTCCTACAATGAGCAGTTCTTC. Encoded protein: CASKDQDTSYNEQFF.

The chain employs TRBV20-1 and TRBJ2-7; TRBD1 matches 9 bases. The CDR3 length is 15 residues. V trimming: 0 bases; J trimming: 2 bases; junction bases outside the gene matches: 5. CDR1 is DFQATT, CDR2 SNEGSKA, per germline (reference sequence). The CDR3 DNA follows: TGCAGTGCTAGAGACCAGGGACAGGGTCCCTACGAGCAGTACTTC. This translates into CSARDQGQGPYEQYF.

In its sample, this clonotype was seen a few times. The V gene is TRBV29-1, the J gene TRBJ2-1, with 7 bases aligning to TRBD2. The CDR3 is made up of 14 amino acids. The V gene end was trimmed by 7 bases and the J gene end by 8 bases; junction bases not matched to a gene: 14. Looked up from germline, CDR1 is SQVTM and CDR2 is ANQGSEA. CDR3 coding DNA: TGCAGCGGGAGACGTCGACTAGCTTCGGATGAGCAGTTCTTC. Protein product: CSGRRRLASDEQFF.

The rearrangement links TRBV20-1 to TRBJ1-1, with 10 bases matching TRBD1. Per germline, CDR1 DFQATT and CDR2 SNEGSKA (reference sequence). CDR3 size: 13 residues. V lost 6 bases, J lost 1 base, and 2 bases stayed unmatched. The CDR3 region has the DNA TGCAGTGCAAGGACAGGGGGGAACACTGAAGCTTTCTTT. Its protein is CSARTGGNTEAFF.

This clonotype turned up a few times. This chain joins TRBV29-1 and TRBJ2-5; 7 nucleotides agree with TRBD2. Germline-derived CDR1 and CDR2 are SQVTM and ANQGSEA. J gave up 4 bases and V 6 bases, and 5 bases lay outside the gene matches. The CDR3 spans 12 residues. The CDR3 spells CSVGRATETQYF. The CDR3, as DNA: TGCAGCGTGGGGAGGGCCACAGAGACCCAGTACTTC.

V gene TRBV18 combines with J gene TRBJ2-7, with D perhaps being TRBD1 or TRBD2 (5 bases each). The CDR3 is 17 amino acids. CDR1 and CDR2 from the germline V gene are KGHSH and LQKENI. The V and J ends lost 3 bases and 1 base respectively, with 19 bases between them. The CDR3 bases are TGTGCCAGCTCACCGATAGGGTCGGGGACGGGGTCCTACGAGCAGTACTTC. It translates to CASSPIGSGTGSYEQYF.

The chain is built from TRBV28 and TRBJ2-5; TRBD2 might be the D (6 bases). The CDR3 extends over 15 amino acids. V was pared by 4 bases and J by 9 bases, with 21 bases between. The germline V gene encodes CDR1 MDHEN and CDR2 SYDVKM. The CDR3 loop is CASSSPLGGTRAQYF. The CDR3 DNA is TGTGCCAGCAGTTCCCCCTTGGGGGGAACCCGAGCCCAGTACTTC. Variable domain in full (rest from reference TRBV28 and TRBJ2-5): DVKVTQSSRYLVKRTGEKVFLECVQDMDHENMFWYRQDPGLGLRLIYFSYDVKMKEKGDIPEGYSVSREKKERFSLILESASTNQTSMYLCASSSPLGGTRAQYFGPGTRLLVL.

This chain uses TRBV6-6 with TRBJ1-5, with D hard to call. CDR3 size: 13 residues. Trimming shortened V by 4 bases and J by 5 bases, and 9 bases separated the two germline ends. From germline, CDR1 is MNHNY and CDR2 SVGAGI (reference sequence). This CDR3 is CASSWSLHQPQHF. The CDR3 region has the DNA TGTGCCAGCAGTTGGTCCCTGCATCAGCCCCAGCATTTT.

The rearrangement uses TRBV13 and TRBJ1-2; 7 bases are shared with TRBD1. The V segment lost 2 bases and the J segment 2 bases; nucleotides outside the gene matches: 8. Germline CDR1 PRHDT, CDR2 FYEKMQ (reference sequence). The CDR3 is 16 amino acids. As DNA, the CDR3 is TGTGCCAGCAGCTTAAGGGGGGACAGCGTAAACTATGGCTACACCTTC. This encodes CASSLRGDSVNYGYTF. The variable domain in full, completed from reference TRBV13 and TRBJ1-2, reads AAGVIQSPRHLIKEKRETATLKCYPIPRHDTVYWYQQGPGQDPQFLISFYEKMQSDKGSIPDRFSAQQFSDYHSELNMSSLELGDSALYFCASSLRGDSVNYGYTFGSGTRLTVV.

The chain carries TRBV20-1 and TRBJ2-7, with 8 bases aligning to TRBD2. Germline V gene sequence: CDR1 DFQATT, CDR2 SNEGSKA (reference sequence). Trimming took 2 bases from V and 7 from J; bases not matched to a gene: 13. The CDR3 length is 15 residues. CDR3 residues: CSARPPLAGGYEQYF. CDR3 sequence (DNA): TGCAGTGCTAGACCCCCTCTAGCGGGTGGGTATGAGCAGTACTTC.

V is TRBV9 and J is TRBJ2-1, with TRBD1 identical over 7 bases. Germline CDR1 and CDR2: SGDLS and YYNGEE. The V and J ends lost 0 bases and 9 bases, in that order; junction bases with no gene match: 9. The CDR3 covers 15 residues. The CDR3 region is CASSVAGTEFGEQFF. The DNA of the CDR3 is TGTGCCAGCAGCGTAGCAGGGACAGAATTTGGTGAGCAGTTCTTC.

The rearrangement uses TRBV20-1 and TRBJ2-1; 15 bases agree with TRBD2. The CDR3 runs to 18 residues. Germline loops: CDR1 DFQATT, CDR2 SNEGSKA (reference sequence). The V and J ends lost 7 bases and 6 bases, in that order; junction bases with no gene match: 16. CDR3 in DNA: TGCAGTGTCCGGACTAGCGGGAGGGCCGAATCTTGGGGCAATGAGCAGTTCTTC. Translated, it gives CSVRTSGRAESWGNEQFF.

V usage is TRBV6-1 and J usage is TRBJ2-1, with TRBD1 identical over 8 bases. CDR3 length equals 14 residues. Germline CDR1 and CDR2: MNHNS and SASEGT. V lost 2 bases and J lost 6; bases outside the gene matches: 3. CDR3 in DNA: TGTGCCAGCAGTGAAATCAGGGGGCTCAATGAGCAGTTCTTC. Its translation is CASSEIRGLNEQFF.

The genes are TRBV28 and TRBJ2-7; a possible D gene is TRBD1 (6 bases). CDR1 is MDHEN and CDR2 is SYDVKM in the germline V gene. V lost 2 bases and J lost 4, with 12 bases in between. CDR3 size: 14 residues. The CDR3 sequence: CASSLVGAGYEQYF. CDR3 DNA: TGTGCCAGCAGTTTAGTGGGGGCGGGTTACGAGCAGTACTTC.

The V and J genes are TRBV5-6 and TRBJ2-3; TRBD2 matches 8 bases. Trimming cost V 2 bases and J 1 base; bases outside gene matches: 6. Germline V CDR1 and CDR2: SGHDT, YYEEEE. The length of the CDR3 is 16 residues. In DNA form, the CDR3 reads TGTGCCAGCAGCTTACCTAGAGCGGGGGGCACAGATACGCAGTATTTT. It is translated as CASSLPRAGGTDTQYF.

DNA of the CDR3: TGCAGTGCTAGAGTCGGAGCGGGAGGCTGGGAGACCCAGTACTTC. Protein: CSARVGAGGWETQYF. The V and J genes are TRBV20-1 and TRBJ2-5; 9 nucleotides match TRBD2. Trimming at V came to 1 base and at J to 5 bases, leaving 8 bases not matched to a gene. The CDR3 totals 15 residues. Germline V CDR1 and CDR2: DFQATT, SNEGSKA (reference sequence).

The V and J genes are TRBV29-1 and TRBJ2-1; TRBD1 matches at 8 bases. The CDR3 consists of 12 residues. Unmatched junction bases numbered 4, after V lost 5 bases and J lost 7 bases. CDR1 and CDR2 from the germline V gene are SQVTM and ANQGSEA. This chain's CDR3 is CSVTRTGNEQFF. In nucleotides, the CDR3 is TGCAGCGTTACCCGGACAGGGAATGAGCAGTTCTTC.

This chain connects TRBV28 to TRBJ1-2, with unresolved D. This CDR3 is 11 amino acids long. Germline V gene data show CDR1 as MDHEN and CDR2 as SYDVKM. Trimming cost V 5 bases and J 8 bases, with 9 bases left between them. The DNA for the CDR3 is TGTGCCAGCAGTACACTGCGGGGCTACACCTTC. This encodes CASSTLRGYTF.

The V call is TRBV5-8, the J call TRBJ2-1; D gene unclear. CDR3 length: 12 residues. The germline V and J ends were trimmed by 1 base and 12 bases, with 11 bases remaining between them. The germline V gene has CDR1 SGHTS and CDR2 YDEGEE. CDR3 residues: CASSLNDLRQFF. CDR3 nucleotide sequence: TGTGCCAGCAGCTTGAATGACCTCCGGCAGTTCTTC.

At least ten counts were recorded for this clonotype. V is TRBV7-2 and J is TRBJ2-7; 8 bases match TRBD1. The CDR3 has 14 amino acids. CDR1 and CDR2 from the germline V gene are SGHTA and FQGNSA. V was pared by 1 base and J by 5 bases, with 4 bases of the junction left unmatched. The CDR3 nucleotides read TGTGCCAGCAGCTTAGGAACAGGGGGACACGAGCAGTACTTC. It specifies CASSLGTGGHEQYF.

J is TRBJ2-2 and V is TRBV12-3 or TRBV12-4, with D perhaps being TRBD1 or TRBD2 (6 bases each). The CDR3 sequence is 16 residues long. V lost 6 bases, J lost 7 bases, and 21 bases lay in between. CDR3 residues: CASSSPMKGGGGELFF. Here the CDR3 DNA reads TGTGCCAGCAGCTCCCCGATGAAAGGGGGAGGCGGGGAGCTGTTTTTT.

This clonotype is a singleton in its sample. The rearrangement joins TRBV4-1 to TRBJ2-1, with unresolved D. The CDR3 has 15 residues. Per the germline V gene, CDR1 is MGHRA and CDR2 is YSYEKL. Trimming shortened V by 3 bases and J by 5 bases, and 14 bases separated the two germline ends. DNA of the CDR3: TGCGCCAGCAGCCACCAAGGCGGCTTGCACAATGAGCAGTTCTTC. This sequence encodes CASSHQGGLHNEQFF.

The chain recombines TRBV7-9 with TRBJ2-1; 8 bases line up with TRBD1. The CDR3 contains 14 residues. The V gene end was trimmed by 4 bases and the J gene end by 9 bases; junction bases not matched to a gene: 8. Germline CDR1 SEHNR, CDR2 FQNEAQ (reference sequence). This CDR3 is CASSYDRGTSEQFF. CDR3 DNA sequence: TGTGCCAGCAGCTACGACAGGGGAACGAGTGAGCAGTTCTTC. The entire variable domain, with the rest obtained from reference TRBV7-9 and TRBJ2-1, is as follows: DTGVSQNPRHKITKRGQNVTFRCDPISEHNRLYWYRQTLGQGPEFLTYFQNEAQLEKSRLLSDRFSAERPKGSFSTLEIQRTEQGDSAMYLCASSYDRGTSEQFFGPGTRLTVL.

The rearrangement joins TRBV28 to TRBJ2-4; D is ambiguous. V was clipped by 3 bases and J by 1 base, with 13 bases between them. In germline, CDR1 is MDHEN, CDR2 SYDVKM. CDR3 length equals 16 residues. CDR3 DNA: TGTGCCAGCAGTTTGGTGGGGTTTGCTGCCAAAAACATTCAGTACTTC. It yields the protein CASSLVGFAAKNIQYF.